This record concerns one T cell receptor (beta chain) sequence. The data stem from a study of blood T cell repertoires in COVID-19. Looking at the study overall: COVID-19 samples from acute and convalescent phases originated in the United States, Italy and Spain.

Germline loops: CDR1 DFQATT, CDR2 SNEGSKA (reference sequence). The CDR3 covers 11 residues. Between the trimmed V and J ends, which lost 6 bases and 4 bases, there was a span of 9 bases. Profiling relied on immunoSEQ multiplex PCR, and the TCRdb table lists in-frame clones only, not all of them. In the table there are a few hundred thousand clones, 89% of which are singletons. The source is a man aged 40-50 years with acute or convalescent COVID-19. This chain links TRBV20-1 with TRBJ1-2; D is undetermined. Sequenced material: peripheral blood. The CDR3 DNA follows: TGCAGTGCGCCCCGAGGCTATGGCTACACCTTC. Protein: CSAPRGYGYTF.